The sequence of this T cell receptor (beta chain) was determined in a study of blood T cell repertoires in COVID-19. This CDR3 has 13 amino acids. Trimming removed 7 bases from V and 3 bases from J, with 12 bases in between. The germline gives CDR1 SNHLY, CDR2 FYNNEI. The cohort comprised adults aged roughly 18 to 100 years residing in around 25 US areas. People in the exposed group encountered a COVID-19 case within 2 weeks before entering the study. Original handling: How many nucleated cells were present was estimated from reference gene primer amplification. TCRdb's copy holds only in-frame clones and misses some; the assay was immunoSEQ multiplex PCR. V, J and clone size derive from that table, while D and trimming were established from the DNA sequence. Among about 430,000 clones, around nine tenths were seen once, and the ten largest hold 1.4%.

The rearrangement links TRBV2 to TRBJ2-5; TRBD2 is a possible D gene (5 bases). The sequencing input was PBMCs or T cells enriched from blood (not recorded which). The sequence came from a woman between 18 and 29 years old who had been exposed to COVID-19. Here the CDR3 reads CASNLGIKETQYF. The CDR3 DNA reads as TGTGCCAGCAACCTCGGGATCAAAGAGACCCAGTACTTC.